This T cell receptor beta chain is from a study of CD8+ T cells in alopecia areata. Overall study context: Twice daily, treated patients received 5 to 10 mg of oral tofacitinib.

Extraction and reverse transcription of RNA yielded cDNA as the sequencing template. The assay was immunoSEQ multiplex PCR, and TCRdb's table has in-frame clones only and misses some. This table holds roughly 250,000 clones, 67% found once. This clone was seen only a few times. This CDR3 has 18 residues. Germline V gives CDR1 LNHNV, CDR2 YYDKDF (reference sequence). Trimming cost V 2 bases and J 12 bases; bases outside gene matches: 17. The receptor comes from a human donor with alopecia areata. The chain joins TRBV15 to TRBJ2-6, with 9 bases fitting TRBD1. Material: CD4+ T cells sorted from blood, obtained at week 0. CDR3 protein: CATSRWPIRTGASSVLTF. The CDR3 DNA sequence: TGTGCCACCAGCAGATGGCCAATTCGGACAGGGGCCAGCAGCGTCCTGACTTTC. Complete variable domain (other parts from reference TRBV15 and TRBJ2-6): DAMVIQNPRYQVTQFGKPVTLSCSQTLNHNVMYWYQQKSSQAPKLLFHYYDKDFNNEADTPDNFQSRRPNTSFCFLDIRSPGLGDTAMYLCATSRWPIRTGASSVLTFGAGSRLTVL.